This TCR beta chain comes out of a study of T cells in localized non-small cell lung cancer. Generated by immunoSEQ multiplex PCR, the TCRdb table keeps only in-frame clones and is missing some. The sample yields tens of thousands of clones, around 80% seen once. With regard to this clone: Antigen: not known.

Findings and caveats of the study: Analysis by sequencing included only one tumor region, so heterogeneity remains possible. In adjacent lung, a median approximately 60 of the top 100 tumor clones were found.

The CDR3 is 16 amino acids. The V gene's germline CDR1 is LGHNA and CDR2 YSLEER. Trimming pared 1 base from V and 0 bases from J, leaving 10 bases between. This chain uses TRBV4-3 with TRBJ2-1; D call uncertain. This TCR derives from a man aged 35 to 69 with stage III lung adenocarcinoma. Source: peripheral blood mononuclear cells, taken before any cancer treatment. The CDR3 DNA sequence: TGCGCCAGCAGCCAAGGTGGCGTCAGCTCCTACAATGAGCAGTTCTTC. Residues: CASSQGGVSSYNEQFF.